This T cell receptor beta chain was captured in a study of blood T cell repertoires in COVID-19. Study-wide background: The study drew acute and convalescent COVID-19 samples from the United States, Italy and Spain. In each case, the material was cDNA or gDNA derived from T cells, B-cell-depleted T cells, or PBMCs.

The CDR3 loop spans 13 amino acids. The germline CDR1 and CDR2 sequences are SGHTA and FQGTGA. Trimming took off 5 bases at V and 3 bases at J, with 10 bases between the two ends. In the authors' workflow: Amplification from reference gene primers served as the basis for estimated nucleated cell counts. Some clones are missing from TCRdb's copy, which holds only in-frame ones; the method was immunoSEQ multiplex PCR. The DNA gave D and trimming, while V, J and clone size come from that table. This repertoire shows about 110,000 clones, over 75% found once; its top ten account for roughly 16%. This clonotype was sampled from a woman of 80 years or more with active or convalescent COVID-19. This chain connects TRBV7-3 to TRBJ1-1; a possible D gene is TRBD1 (5 bases). Sample: peripheral blood. CDR3 residues: CASSPGGDTEAFF. The CDR3 region has the DNA TGTGCCAGCAGCCCGGGGGGTGACACTGAAGCTTTCTTT. The full variable domain, its missing parts supplied by reference TRBV7-3 and TRBJ1-1, is GAGVSQTPSNKVTEKGKYVELRCDPISGHTALYWYRQSLGQGPEFLIYFQGTGAADDSGLPNDRFFAVRPEGSVSTLKIQRTERGDSAVYLCASSPGGDTEAFFGQGTRLTVV.